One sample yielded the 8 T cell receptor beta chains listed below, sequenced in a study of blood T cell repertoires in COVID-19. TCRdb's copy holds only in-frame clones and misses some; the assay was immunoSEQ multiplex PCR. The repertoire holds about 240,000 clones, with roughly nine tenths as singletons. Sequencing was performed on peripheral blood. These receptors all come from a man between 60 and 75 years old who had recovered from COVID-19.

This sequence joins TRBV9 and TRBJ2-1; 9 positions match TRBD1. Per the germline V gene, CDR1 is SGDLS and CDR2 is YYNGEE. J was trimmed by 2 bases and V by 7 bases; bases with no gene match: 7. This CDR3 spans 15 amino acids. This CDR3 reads CASGITGGAYNEQFF. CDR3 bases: TGTGCCAGCGGAATTACAGGGGGCGCCTACAATGAGCAGTTCTTC. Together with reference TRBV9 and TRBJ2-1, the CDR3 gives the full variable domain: DSGVTQTPKHLITATGQRVTLRCSPRSGDLSVYWYQQSLDQGLQFLIQYYNGEERAKGNILERFSAQQFPDLHSELNLSSLELGDSALYFCASGITGGAYNEQFFGPGTRLTVL.

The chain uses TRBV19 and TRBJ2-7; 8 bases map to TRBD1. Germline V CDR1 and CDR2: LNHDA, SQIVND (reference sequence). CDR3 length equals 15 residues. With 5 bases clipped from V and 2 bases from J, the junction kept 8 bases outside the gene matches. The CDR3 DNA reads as TGTGCCAGTAGTGGAAGACAGGGGTCAACCTACGAGCAGTACTTC. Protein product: CASSGRQGSTYEQYF.

CDR3 in DNA: TGCGCCAGCAGGGACCCGAATACAGGGGCTTGGGATGAGCAGTTCTTC. Translated: CASRDPNTGAWDEQFF. The rearrangement links TRBV10-2 to TRBJ2-1; 7 positions match TRBD1. This CDR3 comprises 16 residues. Germline-derived CDR1 and CDR2 are WSHSY and SAAADI. Trimming took 6 bases from V and 8 from J; bases not matched to a gene: 16.

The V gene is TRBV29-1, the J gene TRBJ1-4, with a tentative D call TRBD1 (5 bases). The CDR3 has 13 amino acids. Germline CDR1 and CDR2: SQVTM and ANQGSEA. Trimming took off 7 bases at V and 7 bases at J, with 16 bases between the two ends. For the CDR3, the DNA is TGCAGCGCTGGGGGGATTTCTATTGAAAAACTGTTTTTT. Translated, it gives CSAGGISIEKLFF. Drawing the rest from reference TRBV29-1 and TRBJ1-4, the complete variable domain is SAVISQKPSRDICQRGTSLTIQCQVDSQVTMMFWYRQQPGQSLTLIATANQGSEATYESGFVIDKFPISRPNLTFSTLTVSNMSPEDSSIYLCSAGGISIEKLFFGSGTQLSVL.

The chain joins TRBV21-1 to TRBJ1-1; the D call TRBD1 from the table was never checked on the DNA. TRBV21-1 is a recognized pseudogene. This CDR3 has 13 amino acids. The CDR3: CATMTGSSTEAFF. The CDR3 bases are TGTGCCACCATGACAGGGTCGAGTACTGAAGCTTTCTTT.

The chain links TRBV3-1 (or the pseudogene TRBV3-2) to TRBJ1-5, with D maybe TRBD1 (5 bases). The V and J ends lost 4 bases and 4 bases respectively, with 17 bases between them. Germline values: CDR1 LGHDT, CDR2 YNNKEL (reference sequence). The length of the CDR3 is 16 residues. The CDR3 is CASSPTYPGGNQPQHF. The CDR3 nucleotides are TGTGCCAGCAGCCCAACTTATCCCGGGGGGAATCAGCCCCAGCATTTT.

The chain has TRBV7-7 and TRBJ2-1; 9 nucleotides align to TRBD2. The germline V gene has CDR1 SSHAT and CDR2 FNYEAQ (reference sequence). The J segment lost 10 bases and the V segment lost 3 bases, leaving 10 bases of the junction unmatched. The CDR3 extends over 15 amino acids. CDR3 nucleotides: TGTGCCAGCAGCTTTGGTCTTAGCGGGGGTCAAGAGCAGTTCTTC. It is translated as CASSFGLSGGQEQFF.

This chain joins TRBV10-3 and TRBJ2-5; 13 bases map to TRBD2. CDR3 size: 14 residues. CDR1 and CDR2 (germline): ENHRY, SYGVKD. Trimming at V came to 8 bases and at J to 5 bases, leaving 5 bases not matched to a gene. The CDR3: CAISLAGGLETQYF. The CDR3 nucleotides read TGTGCCATCTCACTAGCGGGGGGGCTGGAGACCCAGTACTTC.